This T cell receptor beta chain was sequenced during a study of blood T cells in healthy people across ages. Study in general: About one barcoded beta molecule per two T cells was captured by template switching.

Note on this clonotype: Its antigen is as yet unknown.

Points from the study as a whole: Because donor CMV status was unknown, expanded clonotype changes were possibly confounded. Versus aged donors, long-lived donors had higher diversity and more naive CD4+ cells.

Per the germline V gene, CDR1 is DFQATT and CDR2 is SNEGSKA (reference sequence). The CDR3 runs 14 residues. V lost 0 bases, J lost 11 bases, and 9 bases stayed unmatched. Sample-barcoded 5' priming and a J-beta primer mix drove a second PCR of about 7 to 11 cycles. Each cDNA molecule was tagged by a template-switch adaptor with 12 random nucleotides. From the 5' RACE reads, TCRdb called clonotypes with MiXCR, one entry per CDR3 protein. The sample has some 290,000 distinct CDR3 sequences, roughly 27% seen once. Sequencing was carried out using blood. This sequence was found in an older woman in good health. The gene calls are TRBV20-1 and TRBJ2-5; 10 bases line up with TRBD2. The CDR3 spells CSARDLAGVGEQYF. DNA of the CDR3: TGCAGTGCTAGAGATCTAGCGGGAGTAGGAGAGCAGTACTTC.